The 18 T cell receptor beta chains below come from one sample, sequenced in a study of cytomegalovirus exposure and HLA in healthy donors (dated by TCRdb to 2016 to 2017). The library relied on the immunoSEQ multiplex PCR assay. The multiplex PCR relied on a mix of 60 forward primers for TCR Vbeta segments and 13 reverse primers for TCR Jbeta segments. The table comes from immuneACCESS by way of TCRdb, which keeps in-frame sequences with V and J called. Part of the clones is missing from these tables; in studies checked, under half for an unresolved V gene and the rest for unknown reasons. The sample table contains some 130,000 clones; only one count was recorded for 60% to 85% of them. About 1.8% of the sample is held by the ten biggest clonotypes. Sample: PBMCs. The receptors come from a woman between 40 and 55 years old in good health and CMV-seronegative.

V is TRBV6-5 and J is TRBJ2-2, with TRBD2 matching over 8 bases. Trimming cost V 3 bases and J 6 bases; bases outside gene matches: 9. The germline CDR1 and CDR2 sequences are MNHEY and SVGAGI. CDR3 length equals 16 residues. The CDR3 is CASSYSGTSWAGELFF. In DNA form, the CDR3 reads TGTGCCAGCAGTTATTCCGGGACTAGTTGGGCCGGGGAGCTGTTTTTT.

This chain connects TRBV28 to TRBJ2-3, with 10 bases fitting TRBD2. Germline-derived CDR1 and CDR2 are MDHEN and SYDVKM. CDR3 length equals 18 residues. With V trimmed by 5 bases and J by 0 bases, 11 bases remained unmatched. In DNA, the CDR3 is TGTGCCAGCAGTATACTAATAACTAGCGGGATGAGCACAGATACGCAGTATTTT. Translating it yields CASSILITSGMSTDTQYF.

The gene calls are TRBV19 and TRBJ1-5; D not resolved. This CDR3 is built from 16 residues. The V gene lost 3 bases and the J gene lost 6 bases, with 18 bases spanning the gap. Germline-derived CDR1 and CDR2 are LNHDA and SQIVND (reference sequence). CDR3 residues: CASSILPQSAAQPQHF. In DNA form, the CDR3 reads TGTGCCAGTAGTATTCTTCCACAATCGGCGGCTCAGCCCCAGCATTTT.

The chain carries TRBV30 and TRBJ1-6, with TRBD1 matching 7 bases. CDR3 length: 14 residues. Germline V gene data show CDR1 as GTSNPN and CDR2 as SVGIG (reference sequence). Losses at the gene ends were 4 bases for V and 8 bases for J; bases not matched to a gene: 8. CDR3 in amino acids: CAWNPTGVYSPLHF. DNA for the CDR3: TGTGCCTGGAATCCCACAGGGGTTTATTCACCCCTCCACTTT.

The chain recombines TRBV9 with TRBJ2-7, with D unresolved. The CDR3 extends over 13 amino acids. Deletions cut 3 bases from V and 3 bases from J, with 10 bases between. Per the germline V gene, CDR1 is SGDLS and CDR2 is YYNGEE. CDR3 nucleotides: TGTGCCAGCAGCGCCGAGCATCACTACGAGCAGTACTTC. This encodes CASSAEHHYEQYF.

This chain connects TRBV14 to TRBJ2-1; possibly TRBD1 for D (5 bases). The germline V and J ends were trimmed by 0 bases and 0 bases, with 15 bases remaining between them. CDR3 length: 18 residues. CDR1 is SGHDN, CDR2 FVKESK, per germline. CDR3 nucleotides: TGTGCCAGCAGCCAAGATTTGGGGCGCCTACACTCCTACAATGAGCAGTTCTTC. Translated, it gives CASSQDLGRLHSYNEQFF.

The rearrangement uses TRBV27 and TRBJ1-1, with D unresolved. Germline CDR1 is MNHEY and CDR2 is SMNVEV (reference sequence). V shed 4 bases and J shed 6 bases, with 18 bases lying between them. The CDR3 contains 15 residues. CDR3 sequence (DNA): TGTGCCAGCAGTTCCCGAGAAGGGTGGGAGCCTGAAGCTTTCTTT. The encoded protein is CASSSREGWEPEAFF.

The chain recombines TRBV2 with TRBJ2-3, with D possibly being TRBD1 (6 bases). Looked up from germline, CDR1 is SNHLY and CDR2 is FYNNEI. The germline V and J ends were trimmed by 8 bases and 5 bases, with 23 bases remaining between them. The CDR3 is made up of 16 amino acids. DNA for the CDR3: TGTGCCAGCCCCAAGCCGCGGACAGAAGAGGGAGATACGCAGTATTTT. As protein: CASPKPRTEEGDTQYF.

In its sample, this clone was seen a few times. The CDR3 nucleotides read TGTGCCTGGAGTGGACTAGCTTACACAGATACGCAGTATTTT. As protein: CAWSGLAYTDTQYF. The chain links TRBV30 to TRBJ2-3; 7 bases line up with TRBD2. V gave up 1 base and J gave up 2 bases; unmatched junction bases: 3. This CDR3 comprises 14 residues. From germline, CDR1 is GTSNPN and CDR2 SVGIG (reference sequence). The full variable domain, in which reference TRBV30 and TRBJ2-3 provide the parts outside the CDR3, is SQTIHQWPATLVQPVGSPLSLECTVEGTSNPNLYWYRQAAGRGLQLLFYSVGIGQISSEVPQNLSASRPQDRQFILSSKKLLLSDSGFYLCAWSGLAYTDTQYFGPGTRLTVL.

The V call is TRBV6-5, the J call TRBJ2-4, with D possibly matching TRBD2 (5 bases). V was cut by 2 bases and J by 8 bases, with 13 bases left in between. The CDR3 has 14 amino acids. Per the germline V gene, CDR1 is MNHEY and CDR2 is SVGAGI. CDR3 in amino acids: CASSYNGIGDIQYF. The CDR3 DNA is TGTGCCAGCAGTTACAACGGGATAGGAGACATTCAGTACTTC.

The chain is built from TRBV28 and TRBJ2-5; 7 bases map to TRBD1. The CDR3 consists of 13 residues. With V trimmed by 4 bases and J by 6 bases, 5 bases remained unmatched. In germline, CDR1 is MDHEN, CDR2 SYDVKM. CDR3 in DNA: TGTGCCAGCAGTTCGGGACAGATGCAGACCCAGTACTTC. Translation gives CASSSGQMQTQYF. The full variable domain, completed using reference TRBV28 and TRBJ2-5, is DVKVTQSSRYLVKRTGEKVFLECVQDMDHENMFWYRQDPGLGLRLIYFSYDVKMKEKGDIPEGYSVSREKKERFSLILESASTNQTSMYLCASSSGQMQTQYFGPGTRLLVL.

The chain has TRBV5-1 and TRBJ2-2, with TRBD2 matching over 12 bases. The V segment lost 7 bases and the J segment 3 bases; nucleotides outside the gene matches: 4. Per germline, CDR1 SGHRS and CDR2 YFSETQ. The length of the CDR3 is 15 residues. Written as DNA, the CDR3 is TGCGCCAGCCCTAGACTAGCGGGGGACACCGGGGAGCTGTTTTTT. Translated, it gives CASPRLAGDTGELFF.

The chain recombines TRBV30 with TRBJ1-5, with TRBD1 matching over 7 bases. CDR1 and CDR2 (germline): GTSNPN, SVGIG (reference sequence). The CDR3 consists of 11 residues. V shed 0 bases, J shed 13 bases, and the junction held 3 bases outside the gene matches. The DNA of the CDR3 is TGTGCCTGGAGTGTAGGACAGGTTCAGCATTTT. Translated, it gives CAWSVGQVQHF.

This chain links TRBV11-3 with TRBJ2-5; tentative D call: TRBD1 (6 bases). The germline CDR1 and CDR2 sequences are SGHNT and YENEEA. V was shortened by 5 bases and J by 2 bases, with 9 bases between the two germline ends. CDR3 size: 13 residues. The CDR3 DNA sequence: TGTGCCAGCAGCCTTGGACAGCAAGAGACCCAGTACTTC. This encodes CASSLGQQETQYF.

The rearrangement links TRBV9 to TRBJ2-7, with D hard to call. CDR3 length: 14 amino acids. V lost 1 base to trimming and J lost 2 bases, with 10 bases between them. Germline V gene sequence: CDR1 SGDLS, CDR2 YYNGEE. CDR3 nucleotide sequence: TGTGCCAGCAGCGTAACAAATGGCCCCTACGAGCAGTACTTC. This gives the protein CASSVTNGPYEQYF.

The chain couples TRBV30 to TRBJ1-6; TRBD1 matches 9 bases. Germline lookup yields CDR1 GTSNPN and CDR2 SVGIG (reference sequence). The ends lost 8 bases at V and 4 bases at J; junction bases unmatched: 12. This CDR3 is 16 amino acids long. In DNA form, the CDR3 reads TGTGCCGCTCACTCCGGGACAGGGTCTTATAATTCACCCCTCCACTTT. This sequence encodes CAAHSGTGSYNSPLHF.

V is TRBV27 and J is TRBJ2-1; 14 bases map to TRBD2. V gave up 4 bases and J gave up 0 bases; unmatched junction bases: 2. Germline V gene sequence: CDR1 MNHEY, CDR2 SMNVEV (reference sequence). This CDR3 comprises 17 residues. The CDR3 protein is CASSSGTSGSSYNEQFF. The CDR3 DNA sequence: TGTGCCAGCAGTTCGGGGACTAGCGGGAGCTCCTACAATGAGCAGTTCTTC.

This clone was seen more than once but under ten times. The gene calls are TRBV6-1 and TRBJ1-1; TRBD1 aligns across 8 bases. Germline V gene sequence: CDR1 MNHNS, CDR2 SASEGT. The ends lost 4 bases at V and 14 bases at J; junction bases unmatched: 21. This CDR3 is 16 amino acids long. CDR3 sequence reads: CASSGGTGVLLSRGFF. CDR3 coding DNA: TGTGCCAGCAGTGGGGGGACAGGAGTCCTTTTGAGTCGTGGGTTCTTT.